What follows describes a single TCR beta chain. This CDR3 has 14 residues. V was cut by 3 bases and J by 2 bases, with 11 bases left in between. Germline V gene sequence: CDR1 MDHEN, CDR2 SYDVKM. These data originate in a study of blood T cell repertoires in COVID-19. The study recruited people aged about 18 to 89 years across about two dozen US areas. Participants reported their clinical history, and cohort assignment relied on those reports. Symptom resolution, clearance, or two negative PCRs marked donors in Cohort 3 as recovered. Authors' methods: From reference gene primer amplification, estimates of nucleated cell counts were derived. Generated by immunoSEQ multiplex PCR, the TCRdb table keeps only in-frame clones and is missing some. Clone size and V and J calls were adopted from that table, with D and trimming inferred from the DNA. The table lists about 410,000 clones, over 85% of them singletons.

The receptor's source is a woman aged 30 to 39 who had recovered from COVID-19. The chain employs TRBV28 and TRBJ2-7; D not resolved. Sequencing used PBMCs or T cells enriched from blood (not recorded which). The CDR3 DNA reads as TGTGCCAGCAGTTTTCGGCCAGGAACCTACGAGCAGTACTTC. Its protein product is CASSFRPGTYEQYF. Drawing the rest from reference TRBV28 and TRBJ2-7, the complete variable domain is DVKVTQSSRYLVKRTGEKVFLECVQDMDHENMFWYRQDPGLGLRLIYFSYDVKMKEKGDIPEGYSVSREKKERFSLILESASTNQTSMYLCASSFRPGTYEQYFGPGTRLTVT.